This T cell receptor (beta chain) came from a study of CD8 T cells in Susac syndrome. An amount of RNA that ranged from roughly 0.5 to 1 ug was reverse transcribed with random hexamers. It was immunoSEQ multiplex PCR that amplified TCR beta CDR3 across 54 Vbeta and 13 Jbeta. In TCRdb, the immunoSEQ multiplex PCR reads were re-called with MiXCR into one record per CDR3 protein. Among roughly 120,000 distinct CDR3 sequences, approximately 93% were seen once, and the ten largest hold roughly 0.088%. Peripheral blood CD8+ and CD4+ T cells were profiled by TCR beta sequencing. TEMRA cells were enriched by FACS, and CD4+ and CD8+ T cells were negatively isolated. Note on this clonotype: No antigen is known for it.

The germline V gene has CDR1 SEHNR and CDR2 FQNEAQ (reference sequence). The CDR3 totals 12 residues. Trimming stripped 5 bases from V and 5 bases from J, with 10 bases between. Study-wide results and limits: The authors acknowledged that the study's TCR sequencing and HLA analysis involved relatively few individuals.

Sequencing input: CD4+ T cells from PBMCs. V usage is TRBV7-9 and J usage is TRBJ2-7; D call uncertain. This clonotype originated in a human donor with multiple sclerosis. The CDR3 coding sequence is TGTGCCAGCAGCCCATTTGCCCACGAGCAGTACTTC. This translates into CASSPFAHEQYF. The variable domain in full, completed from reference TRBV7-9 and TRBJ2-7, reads DTGVSQNPRHKITKRGQNVTFRCDPISEHNRLYWYRQTLGQGPEFLTYFQNEAQLEKSRLLSDRFSAERPKGSFSTLEIQRTEQGDSAMYLCASSPFAHEQYFGPGTRLTVT.